The next 5 T cell receptor beta chains were all read from a single sample in a study of breast tumors, draining lymph nodes, adjacent tissues. Via MiXCR, TCRdb re-called the multiplex PCR reads, giving one row per CDR3 protein. The sample has about 270,000 distinct CDR3 sequences, 30% seen once. Axillary draining lymph nodes of breast cancer patients supplied the node samples. The sequencing input was axillary lymph node tissue. These receptors came from a female donor with breast cancer. Some clones in this sample may be carry-over from other donors' samples.

This clonotype was counted a single time. A read error is likely, as this CDR3 ends without the conserved phenylalanine or tryptophan. The chain is built from TRBV2 and TRBJ1-3, with 7 bases that match TRBD1. CDR3 length equals 14 residues. Germline lookup yields CDR1 SNHLY and CDR2 FYNNEI. CDR3 in DNA: TGCGCCAGCAGTGAAGGGACAGCTGGAAACACCATATATTCT. Its protein product is CASSEGTAGNTIYS.

This clonotype was seen at least ten times. V gene TRBV7-8 combines with J gene TRBJ2-2, with D unclear. Germline CDR1 is SGHVS and CDR2 is FQNEAQ. V lost 2 bases to trimming and J lost 5 bases, with 9 bases between them. The CDR3 runs 14 residues. The CDR3 bases are TGTGCCAGCAGCTTACCGACTGCAACCGGGGAGCTGTTTTTT. This translates into CASSLPTATGELFF.

This chain joins TRBV20-1 and TRBJ2-6; possible D gene TRBD1, 6 bases. The CDR3 length is 16 residues. The V gene's germline CDR1 is DFQATT and CDR2 SNEGSKA (reference sequence). V was pared by 0 bases and J by 2 bases, with 11 bases between. The CDR3 sequence: CSARDLRGTGANVLTF. CDR3 coding DNA: TGCAGTGCTAGAGATCTCAGGGGCACTGGGGCCAACGTCCTGACTTTC.

As concerns this clonotype: A much larger clone differs from this one at a single base, so this may be a read error. This chain uses TRBV6-6 with TRBJ2-3; D not certain. Looked up from germline, CDR1 is MNHNY and CDR2 is SVGAGI (reference sequence). The CDR3 extends over 12 amino acids. V lost 6 bases and J lost 2, with 6 bases in between. DNA of the CDR3: TGTGCCAGCAGGCCTTTCACAGATACGCAGTATTTT. Protein product: CASRPFTDTQYF.

The chain uses TRBV6-6 and TRBJ1-4; D is possibly TRBD1 (5 bases). CDR1 and CDR2 from the germline V gene are MNHNY and SVGAGI (reference sequence). Trimming cost V 8 bases and J 5 bases, with 15 bases left between them. CDR3 length: 14 amino acids. The CDR3 protein is CASSSGGTNEKLFF. In nucleotides, the CDR3 is TGTGCCAGCTCCTCGGGGGGTACCAATGAAAAACTGTTTTTT.